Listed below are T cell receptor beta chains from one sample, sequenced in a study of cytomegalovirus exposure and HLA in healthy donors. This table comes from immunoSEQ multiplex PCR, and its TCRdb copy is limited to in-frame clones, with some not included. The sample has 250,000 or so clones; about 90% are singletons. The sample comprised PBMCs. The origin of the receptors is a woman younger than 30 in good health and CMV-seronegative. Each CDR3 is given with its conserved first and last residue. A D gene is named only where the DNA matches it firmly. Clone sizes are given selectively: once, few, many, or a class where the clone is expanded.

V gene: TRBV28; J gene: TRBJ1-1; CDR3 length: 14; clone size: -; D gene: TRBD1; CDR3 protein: CASSLDRGNTEAFF; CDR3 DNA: TGTGCCAGCAGTTTAGACAGGGGGAACACTGAAGCTTTCTTT
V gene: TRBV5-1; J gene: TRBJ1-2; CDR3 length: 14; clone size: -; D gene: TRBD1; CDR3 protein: CASSEGQSSYGYTF; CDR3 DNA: TGCGCCAGCAGCGAGGGACAGAGCTCCTATGGCTACACCTTC
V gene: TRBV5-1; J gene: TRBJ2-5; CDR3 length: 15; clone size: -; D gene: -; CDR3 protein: CASSLDPLSRETQYF; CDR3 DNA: TGCGCCAGCAGCTTGGACCCCCTCTCCAGGGAGACCCAGTACTTC
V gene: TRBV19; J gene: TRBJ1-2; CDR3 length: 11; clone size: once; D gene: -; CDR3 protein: CASSLEFGYTF; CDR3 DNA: TGTGCCAGTAGTCTTGAGTTTGGCTACACCTTC
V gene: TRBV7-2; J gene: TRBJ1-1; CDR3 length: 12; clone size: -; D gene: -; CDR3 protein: CASSPRGRVAFF; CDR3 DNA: TGTGCCAGCAGCCCACGCGGCAGGGTTGCTTTCTTT
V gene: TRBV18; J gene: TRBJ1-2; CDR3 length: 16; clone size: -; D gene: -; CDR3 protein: CASSPVIGGDDYGYTF; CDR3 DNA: TGTGCCAGCTCACCCGTCATTGGAGGGGATGACTATGGCTACACCTTC
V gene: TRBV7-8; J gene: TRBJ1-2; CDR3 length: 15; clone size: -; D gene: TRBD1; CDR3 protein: CASSTRQGWNYGYTF; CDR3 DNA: TGTGCCAGCAGCACCCGACAGGGGTGGAACTATGGCTACACCTTC
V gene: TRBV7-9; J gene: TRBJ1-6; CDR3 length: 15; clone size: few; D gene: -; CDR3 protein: CASSLGEGRNSPLHF; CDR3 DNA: TGTGCCAGCAGCTTAGGGGAGGGACGGAATTCACCCCTCCACTTT
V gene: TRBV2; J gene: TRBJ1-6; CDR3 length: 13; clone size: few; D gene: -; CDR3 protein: CASSERGNSPLHF; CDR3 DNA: TGTGCCAGCAGTGAGCGGGGGAATTCACCCCTCCACTTT
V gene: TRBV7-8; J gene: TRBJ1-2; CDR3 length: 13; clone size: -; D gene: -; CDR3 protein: CASSYRDPYGYTF; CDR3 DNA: TGTGCCAGCAGTTACAGGGACCCCTATGGCTACACCTTC
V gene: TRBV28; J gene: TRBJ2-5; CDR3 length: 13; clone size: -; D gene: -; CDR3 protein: CASTPRLEETQYF; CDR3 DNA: TGTGCCAGCACCCCTAGGTTGGAAGAGACCCAGTACTTC
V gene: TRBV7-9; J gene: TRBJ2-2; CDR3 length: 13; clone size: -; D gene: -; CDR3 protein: CASSLVTTGELFF; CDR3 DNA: TGTGCCAGCAGCTTAGTAACTACCGGGGAGCTGTTTTTT
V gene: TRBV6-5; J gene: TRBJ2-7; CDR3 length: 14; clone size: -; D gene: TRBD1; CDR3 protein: CASSGQGEGYEQYF; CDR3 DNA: TGTGCCAGCAGTGGACAGGGGGAAGGTTACGAGCAGTACTTC
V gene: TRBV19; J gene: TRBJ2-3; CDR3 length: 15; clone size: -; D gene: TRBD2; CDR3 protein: CASSRLAGETDTQYF; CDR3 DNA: TGTGCCAGTAGCCGACTAGCGGGGGAAACAGATACGCAGTATTTT
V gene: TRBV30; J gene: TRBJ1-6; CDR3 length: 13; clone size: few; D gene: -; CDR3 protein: CAWSPDRNSPLHF; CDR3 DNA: TGTGCCTGGAGTCCTGACAGAAATTCACCCCTCCACTTT
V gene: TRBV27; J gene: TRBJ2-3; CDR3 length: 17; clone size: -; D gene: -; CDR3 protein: CASSFLGGGGNTDTQYF; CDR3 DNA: TGTGCCAGCAGTTTCCTTGGGGGTGGGGGGAACACAGATACGCAGTATTTT
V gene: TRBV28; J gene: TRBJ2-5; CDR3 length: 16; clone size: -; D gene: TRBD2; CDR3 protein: CASSLMASGDRGTQYF; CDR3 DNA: TGTGCCAGCAGTTTAATGGCTAGCGGGGACCGGGGGACCCAGTACTTC
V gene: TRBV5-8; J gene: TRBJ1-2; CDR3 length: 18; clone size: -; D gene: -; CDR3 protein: CASSPSFVGGRTNYGYTF; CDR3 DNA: TGTGCCAGCAGCCCATCGTTTGTGGGGGGTAGGACTAACTATGGCTACACCTTC
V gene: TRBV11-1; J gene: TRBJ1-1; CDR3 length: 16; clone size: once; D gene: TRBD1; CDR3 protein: CASSREGTEMNTEAFF; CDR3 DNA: TGTGCCAGCAGCCGCGAAGGGACAGAGATGAACACTGAAGCTTTCTTT
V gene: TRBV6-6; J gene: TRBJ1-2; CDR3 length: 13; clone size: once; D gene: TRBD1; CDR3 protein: CASSYDRGYGYTF; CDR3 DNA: TGTGCCAGCAGTTACGACAGGGGGTATGGCTACACCTTC
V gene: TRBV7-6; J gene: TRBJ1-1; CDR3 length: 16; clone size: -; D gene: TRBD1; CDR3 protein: CASSPGQVERDTEAFF; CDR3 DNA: TGTGCCAGCAGCCCAGGACAGGTTGAGAGGGACACTGAAGCTTTCTTT
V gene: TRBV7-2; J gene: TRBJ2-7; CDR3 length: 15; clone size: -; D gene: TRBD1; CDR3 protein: CASSPAGQGNYEQYF; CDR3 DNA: TGTGCCAGCAGCCCAGCGGGACAGGGTAATTACGAGCAGTACTTC
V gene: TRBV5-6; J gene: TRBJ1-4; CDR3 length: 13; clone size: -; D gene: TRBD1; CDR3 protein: CASSLDRAEKLFF; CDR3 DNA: TGTGCCAGCAGCCTAGACAGGGCCGAAAAACTGTTTTTT
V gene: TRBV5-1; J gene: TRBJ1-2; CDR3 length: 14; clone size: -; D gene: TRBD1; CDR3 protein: CASSRGQESRGYTF; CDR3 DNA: TGCGCCAGCAGCAGGGGACAGGAGAGTCGGGGCTACACCTTC
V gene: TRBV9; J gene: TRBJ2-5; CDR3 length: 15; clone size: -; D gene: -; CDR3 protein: CASSRGTGNQETQYF; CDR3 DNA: TGTGCCAGCAGTAGAGGAACAGGGAACCAAGAGACCCAGTACTTC
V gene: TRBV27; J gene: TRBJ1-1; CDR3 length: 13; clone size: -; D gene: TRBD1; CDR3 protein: CASSSGTGAEAFF; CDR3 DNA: TGTGCCAGCAGTAGTGGGACAGGGGCCGAAGCTTTCTTT
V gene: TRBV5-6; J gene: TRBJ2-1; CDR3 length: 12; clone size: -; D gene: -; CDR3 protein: CASSLGGPRQFF; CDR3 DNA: TGTGCCAGCAGCTTGGGTGGCCCTAGGCAGTTCTTC
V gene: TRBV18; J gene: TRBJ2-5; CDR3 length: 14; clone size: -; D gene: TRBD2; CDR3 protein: CASSLAGSSETQYF; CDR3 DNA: TGTGCCAGCTCACTAGCGGGTTCTTCGGAGACCCAGTACTTC
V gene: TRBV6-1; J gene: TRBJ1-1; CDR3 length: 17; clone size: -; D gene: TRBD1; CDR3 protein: CASSEAGTGGGRTEAFF; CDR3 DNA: TGTGCCAGCAGTGAAGCGGGGACAGGGGGCGGCAGAACTGAAGCTTTCTTT
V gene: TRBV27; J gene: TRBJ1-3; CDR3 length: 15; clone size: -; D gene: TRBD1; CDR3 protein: CASSFQGDPGNTIYF; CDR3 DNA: TGTGCCAGCAGTTTTCAGGGGGACCCTGGAAACACCATATATTTT
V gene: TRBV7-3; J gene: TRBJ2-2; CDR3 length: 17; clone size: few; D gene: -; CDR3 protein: CASSLHSPRGNTGELFF; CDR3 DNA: TGTGCCAGCAGCTTACATTCTCCCAGGGGGAACACCGGGGAGCTGTTTTTT
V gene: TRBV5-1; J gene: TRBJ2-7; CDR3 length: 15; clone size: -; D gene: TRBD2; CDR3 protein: CASSPGLAGTYEQYF; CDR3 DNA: TGCGCCAGCAGCCCGGGACTAGCAGGAACCTACGAGCAGTACTTC
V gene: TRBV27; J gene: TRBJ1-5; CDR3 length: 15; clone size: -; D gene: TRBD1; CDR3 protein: CASSPHRGSGQPQHF; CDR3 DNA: TGTGCCAGCAGTCCTCACAGGGGAAGCGGTCAGCCCCAGCATTTT
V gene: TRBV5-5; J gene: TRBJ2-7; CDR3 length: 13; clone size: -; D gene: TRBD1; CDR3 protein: CASSTGTAYEQYF; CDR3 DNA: TGTGCCAGCAGCACGGGGACAGCTTACGAGCAGTACTTC
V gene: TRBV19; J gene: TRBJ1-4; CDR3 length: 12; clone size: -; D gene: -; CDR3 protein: CAIHTTNEKLFF; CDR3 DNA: TGTGCCATACACACAACTAATGAAAAACTGTTTTTT
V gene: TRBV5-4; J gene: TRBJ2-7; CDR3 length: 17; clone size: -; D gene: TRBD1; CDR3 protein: CASGSDREGKNHYEQYF; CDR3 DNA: TGTGCCAGCGGTTCGGACAGGGAAGGCAAGAACCATTACGAGCAGTACTTC
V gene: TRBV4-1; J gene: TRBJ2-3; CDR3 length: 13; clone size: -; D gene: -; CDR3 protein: CASSQLTGDTQYF; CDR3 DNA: TGCGCCAGCAGCCAACTAACGGGAGATACGCAGTATTTT